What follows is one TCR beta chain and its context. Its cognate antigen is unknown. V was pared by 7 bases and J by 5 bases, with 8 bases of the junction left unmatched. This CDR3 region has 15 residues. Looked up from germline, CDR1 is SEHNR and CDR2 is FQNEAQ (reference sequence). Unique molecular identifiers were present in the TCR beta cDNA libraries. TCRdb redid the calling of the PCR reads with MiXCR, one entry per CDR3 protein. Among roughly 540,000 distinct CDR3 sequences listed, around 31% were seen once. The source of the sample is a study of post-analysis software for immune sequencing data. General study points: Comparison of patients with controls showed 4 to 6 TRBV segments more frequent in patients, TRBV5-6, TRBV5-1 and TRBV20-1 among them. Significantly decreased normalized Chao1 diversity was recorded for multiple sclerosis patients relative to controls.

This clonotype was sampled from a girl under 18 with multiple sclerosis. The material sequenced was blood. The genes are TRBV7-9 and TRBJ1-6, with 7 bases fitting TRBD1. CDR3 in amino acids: CASTPTGTDNSPLHF. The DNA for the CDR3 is TGTGCCAGCACTCCCACCGGGACAGATAATTCACCCCTCCACTTT.